One sample yielded the 28 T cell receptor beta chains listed below, sequenced in a study of T cell responses to AZD1222 COVID-19 vaccine. Generated by immunoSEQ multiplex PCR, the TCRdb table keeps only in-frame clones and is missing some. Of 97,000 or so clones listed, approximately 89% are singletons. The sequencing here drew on peripheral blood, taken 28 days after the second AZD1222 dose. All receptors come from an adult who received the AZD1222 COVID-19 vaccine.

The genes are TRBV28 and TRBJ1-2, with a possible D match to TRBD1 (6 bases). Germline V gene data show CDR1 as MDHEN and CDR2 as SYDVKM. This CDR3 is built from 14 residues. V was cut by 4 bases and J by 4 bases, with 13 bases left in between. The DNA of the CDR3 is TGTGCCAGCAGTTCCGGGACATTTGCCTATGGCTACACCTTC. This encodes CASSSGTFAYGYTF.

This chain uses TRBV28 with TRBJ2-7; tentatively, D is TRBD2 (5 bases). This CDR3 has 12 residues. Trimming removed 8 bases from V and 0 bases from J, with 8 bases in between. Germline CDR1 MDHEN, CDR2 SYDVKM. The chain's CDR3 is CASGLSSYEQYF. The CDR3 bases are TGTGCCAGCGGACTCAGCTCCTACGAGCAGTACTTC. The whole variable domain, remainder taken from reference TRBV28 and TRBJ2-7, is DVKVTQSSRYLVKRTGEKVFLECVQDMDHENMFWYRQDPGLGLRLIYFSYDVKMKEKGDIPEGYSVSREKKERFSLILESASTNQTSMYLCASGLSSYEQYFGPGTRLTVT.

In nucleotides, the CDR3 is TGTGCCAGCAGCTTCCAAGAGACCCAGTACTTC. Its protein product is CASSFQETQYF. The rearrangement links TRBV5-4 to TRBJ2-5, with D unclear. Between the trimmed V and J ends, which lost 2 bases and 1 base, there was a span of 0 bases. The CDR3 loop spans 11 amino acids. The germline CDR1 and CDR2 sequences are SGHNT and YYREEE (reference sequence). The whole variable domain, remainder taken from reference TRBV5-4 and TRBJ2-5, is ETGVTQSPTHLIKTRGQQVTLRCSSQSGHNTVSWYQQALGQGPQFIFQYYREEENGRGNFPPRFSGLQFPNYSSELNVNALELDDSALYLCASSFQETQYFGPGTRLLVL.

Only one count was recorded for this clone. This chain links TRBV10-2 with TRBJ1-1; TRBD1 is a possible D gene (6 bases). CDR1 is WSHSY and CDR2 is SAAADI in the germline V gene. Trimming removed 5 bases at V and 1 base at J, with 11 bases between. This CDR3 region has 14 residues. The CDR3 region has the DNA TGCGCCAGCAGTCGTCAGGGGCCGAACACTGAAGCTTTCTTT. This sequence encodes CASSRQGPNTEAFF.

V and J are TRBV3-1 (or the pseudogene TRBV3-2) and TRBJ1-6; TRBD1 agrees at 11 bases. Losses at the gene ends were 4 bases for V and 9 bases for J; bases not matched to a gene: 11. This CDR3 region has 17 residues. CDR1 and CDR2 (germline): LGHDT, YNNKEL (reference sequence). This chain's CDR3 is CASSLRTGGGGRSPLHF. Written as DNA, the CDR3 is TGTGCCAGCAGCCTCCGGACAGGGGGCGGCGGGCGTTCACCCCTCCACTTT.

The gene calls are TRBV5-5 and TRBJ2-1; D not resolved. Germline V gene data show CDR1 as SGHKS and CDR2 as YYEKEE (reference sequence). The CDR3 runs 15 residues. Trimming stripped 0 bases from V and 0 bases from J, with 7 bases between. The CDR3 loop is CASSLGSSSYNEQFF. The CDR3 coding sequence is TGTGCCAGCAGCTTGGGGTCTTCCTCCTACAATGAGCAGTTCTTC.

The table lists this clone with a count of one. The chain is built from TRBV7-2 and TRBJ2-1, with 10 bases identical to TRBD2. The germline gives CDR1 SGHTA, CDR2 FQGNSA. There are 14 residues in the CDR3. After removal of 2 bases from V and 5 bases from J, the junction contained 0 bases not matched to a gene. The CDR3 nucleotides read TGTGCCAGCAGCTTACTAGCGGGAGACAATGAGCAGTTCTTC. Its protein is CASSLLAGDNEQFF.

The chain carries TRBV27 and TRBJ2-1; 11 nucleotides align to TRBD2. This CDR3 contains 15 residues. The germline CDR1 and CDR2 sequences are MNHEY and SMNVEV (reference sequence). J was trimmed by 7 bases and V by 6 bases; bases with no gene match: 8. In DNA form, the CDR3 reads TGTGCCAGCAGCCATCTAGCGGGAGGTTATAATGAGCAGTTCTTC. Its protein product is CASSHLAGGYNEQFF.

The chain has TRBV7-2 and TRBJ2-1; 8 bases line up with TRBD2. V shed 5 bases, J shed 8 bases, and the junction held 11 bases outside the gene matches. This CDR3 has 15 amino acids. In germline, CDR1 is SGHTA, CDR2 FQGNSA. The CDR3 DNA follows: TGTGCCAGCAGCCCGGGGGAGCGGGAGAGTTATGAGCAGTTCTTC. Translating gives CASSPGERESYEQFF.

The J gene is TRBJ1-3, the V gene TRBV6-6; D uncertain. CDR3 length: 12 residues. Germline V gene lookup returns CDR1 MNHNY and CDR2 SVGAGI (reference sequence). V was shortened by 2 bases and J by 4 bases, with 3 bases between the two germline ends. The CDR3 region is CASSYIGNTIYF. The CDR3 DNA reads TGTGCCAGCAGTTACATCGGAAACACCATATATTTT.

Of note for this clone: Additional DNA sequences in this sample encode the identical CDR3. The chain recombines TRBV29-1 with TRBJ2-1; D call uncertain. Between the trimmed V and J ends, which lost 3 bases and 2 bases, there was a span of 2 bases. Germline assignment: CDR1 SQVTM and CDR2 ANQGSEA. The CDR3 runs 11 residues. The CDR3 sequence is CSVETYNEQFF. DNA of the CDR3: TGCAGCGTTGAGACCTACAATGAGCAGTTCTTC.

The chain combines TRBV4-1 with TRBJ2-7, with a tentative D call TRBD1 (5 bases). Trimming removed 0 bases from V and 1 base from J, with 7 bases in between. Germline values: CDR1 MGHRA, CDR2 YSYEKL. The CDR3 is 14 residues long. This CDR3 reads CASSQDRASYEQYF. CDR3 nucleotide sequence: TGCGCCAGCAGCCAAGACAGGGCTTCCTACGAGCAGTACTTC.

Only one count was recorded for this clone. The rearrangement joins TRBV7-9 to TRBJ1-2, with 8 bases fitting TRBD1. The CDR3 length is 13 residues. Germline trimming cut 2 bases from V and 8 bases from J; bases unmatched to any gene: 4. Germline V gives CDR1 SEHNR, CDR2 FQNEAQ (reference sequence). CDR3 sequence: CASSLQGAEGYTF. CDR3 nucleotides: TGTGCCAGCAGCTTACAGGGGGCAGAGGGCTACACCTTC. Looking up the rest from reference TRBV7-9 and TRBJ1-2 gives the full variable domain: DTGVSQNPRHKITKRGQNVTFRCDPISEHNRLYWYRQTLGQGPEFLTYFQNEAQLEKSRLLSDRFSAERPKGSFSTLEIQRTEQGDSAMYLCASSLQGAEGYTFGSGTRLTVV.

The chain recombines TRBV24-1 with TRBJ1-5, with a tentative D call TRBD1 (5 bases). The CDR3 has 14 amino acids. Deletions cut 7 bases from V and 2 bases from J, with 11 bases between. CDR1 and CDR2 from the germline V gene are KGHDR and SFDVKD. CDR3 residues: CATSVGVGNQPQHF. CDR3 nucleotide sequence: TGTGCCACCAGCGTGGGGGTGGGCAATCAGCCCCAGCATTTT.

The chain is built from TRBV10-1 and TRBJ2-1; tentative D call: TRBD1 (5 bases). The V end lost 5 bases, the J end lost 0 bases, and 11 bases lay between the germline ends. There are 15 residues in the CDR3. Germline V gene sequence: CDR1 WNHNN, CDR2 SYGVQD (reference sequence). CDR3 loop: CASSSDTSSYNEQFF. CDR3 in DNA: TGCGCCAGCAGTTCGGACACGAGCTCCTACAATGAGCAGTTCTTC.

The chain couples TRBV5-6 to TRBJ1-3; no clear D gene. The CDR3 spans 14 residues. The V gene lost 5 bases and the J gene lost 0 bases, with 9 bases spanning the gap. CDR1 SGHDT and CDR2 YYEEEE come from the germline V gene. This CDR3 reads CASSLASSGNTIYF. DNA for the CDR3: TGTGCCAGCAGTCTGGCGAGCTCTGGAAACACCATATATTTT.

The chain recombines TRBV6-5 with TRBJ1-6; D not certain. The CDR3 loop spans 14 amino acids. The V end was cut by 8 bases, the J end by 0 bases, with 8 bases between. Per the germline V gene, CDR1 is MNHEY and CDR2 is SVGAGI. CDR3: CASGDSSYNSPLHF. CDR3 bases: TGTGCCAGCGGCGATAGCTCCTATAATTCACCCCTCCACTTT.

The genes are TRBV9 and TRBJ1-3; no definite D call. Trimming took 1 base from V and 4 from J, leaving 9 bases between them. Germline loops: CDR1 SGDLS, CDR2 YYNGEE. CDR3 size: 14 residues. CDR3 bases: TGTGCCAGCAGCGTATCCTCAGTGGGAAACACCATATATTTT. Its protein is CASSVSSVGNTIYF.

The chain combines TRBV7-8 with TRBJ2-5; no clear D gene. CDR3 length equals 11 residues. V lost 5 bases and J lost 5, with 6 bases in between. Germline V lookup: CDR1 SGHVS, CDR2 FQNEAQ. The CDR3 sequence: CASSPKETQYF. The CDR3 DNA reads TGTGCCAGCAGCCCCAAGGAGACCCAGTACTTC.

The gene calls are TRBV7-8 and TRBJ1-6, with a tentative D call TRBD1 (5 bases). CDR1 SGHVS and CDR2 FQNEAQ come from the germline V gene. This CDR3 contains 16 residues. Trimming cost V 2 bases and J 6 bases, with 14 bases left between them. The CDR3: CASSLQQVHSNSPLHF. CDR3 nucleotide sequence: TGTGCCAGCAGCTTACAACAGGTGCACAGTAATTCACCCCTCCACTTT.

The chain carries TRBV28 and TRBJ1-5; D gene ambiguous. Germline V lookup: CDR1 MDHEN, CDR2 SYDVKM. V was clipped by 4 bases and J by 3 bases, with 16 bases between them. This CDR3 is 16 amino acids long. CDR3 amino acids: CASSSHGRAYNQPQHF. The CDR3 DNA reads TGTGCCAGCAGTTCACATGGAAGGGCATACAATCAGCCCCAGCATTTT.

The V call is TRBV6-6, the J call TRBJ1-4; D gene uncertain. Germline CDR1 MNHNY, CDR2 SVGAGI (reference sequence). The CDR3 consists of 14 residues. Trimming cost V 5 bases and J 6 bases, with 13 bases left between them. CDR3 sequence reads: CASSHRGIDEKLFF. The CDR3 DNA reads TGTGCCAGCAGTCATCGGGGTATTGATGAAAAACTGTTTTTT.

This clone was observed a single time. The chain joins TRBV4-1 to TRBJ2-1, with D perhaps matching TRBD2 (6 bases). The germline gives CDR1 MGHRA, CDR2 YSYEKL. CDR3 length: 17 amino acids. V was trimmed by 1 base and J by 3 bases, leaving 16 bases between them. This CDR3 is CASSQASVGGGYNEQFF. DNA for the CDR3: TGCGCCAGCAGCCAAGCTTCCGTGGGAGGAGGCTACAATGAGCAGTTCTTC.

The chain is built from TRBV24-1 and TRBJ1-5; 7 bases line up with TRBD1. Per germline, CDR1 KGHDR and CDR2 SFDVKD. The trim removed 9 bases at V and 2 bases at J, leaving 6 bases unmatched. The CDR3 is 14 residues long. CDR3 region: CATSRGEGNQPQHF. The CDR3 region has the DNA TGTGCCACCTCCAGGGGGGAAGGCAATCAGCCCCAGCATTTT.

This chain joins TRBV6-2 or TRBV6-3 and TRBJ2-4, with 7 positions matching TRBD2. There are 16 residues in the CDR3. Germline trimming cut 0 bases from V and 2 bases from J; bases unmatched to any gene: 4. CDR1 is MNHEY and CDR2 is SVGEGT in the germline V gene. The CDR3 bases are TGTGCCAGCAGTTACTCTCTAGCGGAACCCAAAAACATTCAGTACTTC. Translating gives CASSYSLAEPKNIQYF.

This chain connects TRBV9 to TRBJ1-6; D call uncertain. Germline V lookup: CDR1 SGDLS, CDR2 YYNGEE. V lost 0 bases, J lost 8 bases, and 12 bases lay in between. The CDR3 has 15 residues. This CDR3 reads CASSVGGTKDSPLHF. CDR3 coding DNA: TGTGCCAGCAGCGTAGGGGGAACGAAGGATTCACCCCTCCACTTT. Together with reference TRBV9 and TRBJ1-6, the CDR3 gives the full variable domain: DSGVTQTPKHLITATGQRVTLRCSPRSGDLSVYWYQQSLDQGLQFLIQYYNGEERAKGNILERFSAQQFPDLHSELNLSSLELGDSALYFCASSVGGTKDSPLHFGNGTRLTVT.

The chain uses TRBV27 and TRBJ1-1, with D possibly TRBD1 on 5 matching bases. Trimming took off 5 bases at V and 0 bases at J, with 13 bases between the two ends. CDR3 length: 15 amino acids. Germline V gene lookup returns CDR1 MNHEY and CDR2 SMNVEV (reference sequence). In DNA form, the CDR3 reads TGTGCCAGCAGTCCCCTAAAGACAGTGAACACTGAAGCTTTCTTT. Its protein product is CASSPLKTVNTEAFF.

This chain links TRBV28 with TRBJ1-2, with D unclear. Trimming left V 10 bases short and J 7 bases short, with 10 bases between. This CDR3 contains 10 residues. Looked up from germline, CDR1 is MDHEN and CDR2 is SYDVKM. Here the CDR3 reads CATLLRGYTF. The CDR3 nucleotides are TGTGCCACCTTACTCCGTGGCTACACCTTC.